These 15 T cell receptor beta chains originate from one sample sequenced in a study of T cell responses to AZD1222 COVID-19 vaccine. Generated by immunoSEQ multiplex PCR, the TCRdb table keeps only in-frame clones and is missing some. The sample has roughly 110,000 clones; roughly nine tenths are singletons. Sequenced here: peripheral blood, sampled on day 0 of AZD1222 vaccination. These receptor sequences come from an adult in good health.

This clone has only one observation. The rearrangement links TRBV6-5 to TRBJ1-5, with unresolved D. Trimming took 2 bases from V and 2 from J, leaving 7 bases between them. The CDR3 runs to 14 residues. Germline V CDR1 and CDR2: MNHEY, SVGAGI. This chain's CDR3 is CASSYGGGNQPQHF. CDR3 in DNA: TGTGCCAGCAGTTACGGCGGCGGCAATCAGCCCCAGCATTTT.

The chain joins TRBV2 to TRBJ1-4; 7 nucleotides line up with TRBD1. This CDR3 spans 16 amino acids. Unmatched junction bases numbered 14, after V lost 10 bases and J lost 3 bases. CDR1 is SNHLY, CDR2 FYNNEI, per germline. CDR3 coding DNA: TGTGCCACCCGGCCCCCAGGGGGGGGACCTAATGAAAAACTGTTTTTT. Its protein product is CATRPPGGGPNEKLFF.

The J gene is TRBJ1-1, the V gene TRBV16; D gene unclear. This CDR3 has 13 amino acids. Germline V CDR1 and CDR2: KGHSY, FQNENV. V was cut by 1 base and J by 7 bases, with 10 bases left in between. The CDR3 protein is CASSQWKAVEAFF. The CDR3 DNA is TGTGCCAGCAGCCAATGGAAGGCAGTTGAAGCTTTCTTT.

J is TRBJ1-1 and V is TRBV5-4; the D gene is possibly TRBD1 (5 bases). This CDR3 is 15 amino acids long. The V gene's germline CDR1 is SGHNT and CDR2 YYREEE (reference sequence). Trimming removed 4 bases from V and 0 bases from J, with 13 bases in between. The CDR3 DNA follows: TGTGCCAGCAGCGCGCAGGGACGGATGAACACTGAAGCTTTCTTT. Translation gives CASSAQGRMNTEAFF.

This rearrangement joins TRBV7-6 to TRBJ1-2; D remains unclear. Germline V CDR1 and CDR2: SGHVS, FNYEAQ. The CDR3 totals 14 residues. Trimming took off 1 base at V and 3 bases at J, with 9 bases between the two ends. This CDR3 is CASSLGHSDYGYTF. CDR3 sequence (DNA): TGTGCCAGCAGCTTAGGGCACTCCGACTATGGCTACACCTTC.

The CDR3 protein is CASSPDRTGWNSPLHF. In nucleotides, the CDR3 is TGTGCCAGCAGCCCCGATCGGACAGGGTGGAATTCACCCCTCCACTTT. The V and J genes are TRBV4-2 and TRBJ1-6, with 8 bases lining up with TRBD1. V lost 4 bases, J lost 7 bases, and 9 bases stayed unmatched. CDR3 length: 16 residues. The germline V gene encodes CDR1 LGHNA and CDR2 YNFKEQ.

This clone was seen only once. The chain is built from TRBV7-9 and TRBJ2-3, with D uncertain. V was trimmed by 2 bases and J by 3 bases, leaving 12 bases between them. The CDR3 loop spans 15 amino acids. Germline CDR1 SEHNR, CDR2 FQNEAQ (reference sequence). Here the CDR3 DNA reads TGTGCCAGCAGCTTACGCGATGGGGTAACAGATACGCAGTATTTT. Translation gives CASSLRDGVTDTQYF.

The V call is TRBV5-1, the J call TRBJ1-1; 10 nucleotides line up with TRBD1. J was trimmed by 1 base and V by 3 bases; bases with no gene match: 6. There are 16 residues in the CDR3. In germline, CDR1 is SGHRS, CDR2 YFSETQ. In nucleotides, the CDR3 is TGCGCCAGCAGCTCCGGGACAGGGGTTGCGAACACTGAAGCTTTCTTT. This translates into CASSSGTGVANTEAFF.

The rearrangement links TRBV7-2 to TRBJ2-3; 7 bases are a match to TRBD2. J gave up 1 base and V 1 base, and 5 bases lay outside the gene matches. Germline V gives CDR1 SGHTA, CDR2 FQGNSA. This CDR3 has 16 amino acids. In DNA, the CDR3 is TGTGCCAGCAGCTTAGTCGCGGGGAGGGGCACAGATACGCAGTATTTT. It specifies CASSLVAGRGTDTQYF.

The genes are TRBV19 and TRBJ1-4; D not resolved. V shed 7 bases and J shed 12 bases, with 12 bases lying between them. Looked up from germline, CDR1 is LNHDA and CDR2 is SQIVND (reference sequence). This CDR3 spans 11 amino acids. CDR3 sequence: CASIRGWQLFF. As DNA, the CDR3 is TGTGCCAGTATCCGAGGGTGGCAACTGTTTTTT.

This chain connects TRBV5-6 to TRBJ1-2; a weak D match, TRBD1 (5 bases). The germline CDR1 and CDR2 sequences are SGHDT and YYEEEE. The V and J ends lost 0 bases and 2 bases respectively, with 8 bases between them. This CDR3 comprises 14 residues. The CDR3 nucleotides are TGTGCCAGCAGCTTGGGGTGGGGGAACTATGGCTACACCTTC. It codes for CASSLGWGNYGYTF.

This clone was picked up one time. This rearrangement joins TRBV7-2 to TRBJ2-7; D is uncertain. With 0 bases removed from V and 7 bases from J, the gap between germline ends came to 10 bases. The CDR3 totals 13 residues. CDR1 and CDR2 from the germline V gene are SGHTA and FQGNSA. The CDR3 loop is CASSLAWVQEQYF. The CDR3 DNA is TGTGCCAGCAGCTTAGCGTGGGTGCAGGAGCAGTACTTC.

The rearrangement links TRBV7-9 to TRBJ1-1; tentatively, D is TRBD1 (6 bases). The CDR3 loop spans 14 amino acids. Looked up from germline, CDR1 is SEHNR and CDR2 is FQNEAQ (reference sequence). The germline V and J ends were trimmed by 5 bases and 2 bases, with 12 bases remaining between them. The CDR3 spells CASSNRGGNTEAFF. CDR3 nucleotides: TGTGCCAGCAGCAATAGAGGGGGAAACACTGAAGCTTTCTTT.

The V and J genes are TRBV11-2 and TRBJ2-7; D may correspond to TRBD1 or TRBD2 (5 bases each). V shed 2 bases and J shed 0 bases, with 14 bases lying between them. This CDR3 is 16 amino acids long. Per germline, CDR1 SGHAT and CDR2 FQNNGV. CDR3 amino acids: CASSLFRGPSSYEQYF. CDR3 bases: TGTGCCAGCAGCTTATTTCGGGGACCCAGCTCCTACGAGCAGTACTTC.

This chain joins TRBV3-1 (or the pseudogene TRBV3-2) and TRBJ1-6; TRBD1 is a possible D gene (6 bases). This CDR3 contains 14 residues. The germline V gene has CDR1 LGHDT and CDR2 YNNKEL (reference sequence). The V end lost 6 bases, the J end lost 6 bases, and 12 bases lay between the germline ends. The CDR3 loop is CASRRGNPNSPLHF. DNA of the CDR3: TGTGCCAGCAGAAGGGGGAATCCTAATTCACCCCTCCACTTT.